This TCR beta chain was sequenced for a study of T cell clonality in common variable immunodeficiency. Trimming left V 3 bases short and J 5 bases short, with 14 bases between. From germline, CDR1 is LNHDA and CDR2 SQIVND (reference sequence). The CDR3 extends over 14 amino acids. CVID and control samples used equivalent genomic DNA input. This table comes from immunoSEQ multiplex PCR, and its TCRdb copy is limited to in-frame clones, with some not included. The sample was found to contain tens of thousands of clones, and every one recurs. This clone occurred many times. The antigen is undetermined. The read falls 3 residues short of the CDR3 end, and the missing part is taken from the germline J gene. Overall study findings and caveats: Compared with healthy controls, CVID subjects showed increased TCRbeta clonality, mostly in about a third. Fewer TCRbeta clones were shared among CVID subjects than controls.

This clonotype was sampled from a person between 18 and 75 years old in good health. The V gene is TRBV19, the J gene TRBJ2-7; D is perhaps TRBD1 (6 bases). Material: peripheral blood mononuclear cells. The CDR3: CASSIFDRKDEQYF. CDR3 DNA, as far as it was read: TGTGCCAGTAGTATCTTTGACAGGAAGGACGAG.